These 14 T cell receptor gamma chains were all obtained from the same sample, sequenced in a study of human gamma delta and Vdelta1 T cells. TCRdb redid the clone calls on the PCR reads with CATT. The sample contains around 910 gamma-chain clones, approximately 4.1% of which appear only once. The sample comprised naive CD27+ Vdelta1 gamma-delta T cells from blood. These receptors were collected from a human donor in good health.

Details on this clone: A read error likely explains why the TCRdb protein, taken from a much larger clone, differs from this DNA's translation at residue 6; the protein shown is translated from the DNA. This chain uses TRGV2 with TRGJ1 or TRGJ2. TCRdb is silent on the J gene; assignment here came from matching the DNA to germline. V gave up 2 bases and J gave up 6 bases; unmatched junction bases: 7. Per germline, CDR1 EGSNGY and CDR2 YDSYNSKV. The CDR3 loop spans 13 amino acids. CDR3 nucleotides: TGTGCCACCTGGGACGCGGGAGGTTATAAGAAACTCTTT. Protein product: CATWDAGGYKKLF.

This clone is hyperexpanded within its sample. Additional DNA sequences in this sample encode the identical CDR3. The V call is TRGV2, the J call TRGJ1 or TRGJ2. The germline V gene has CDR1 EGSNGY and CDR2 YDSYNSKV. CDR3 length equals 13 residues. With V trimmed by 0 bases and J by 3 bases, 2 bases remained unmatched. CDR3 in amino acids: CATWDGPYYKKLF. The CDR3 nucleotides read TGTGCCACCTGGGACGGGCCTTATTATAAGAAACTCTTT.

This clone ranks as medium-sized. V and J are TRGV8 and TRGJ1 or TRGJ2. Trimming cost V 4 bases and J 11 bases; bases outside gene matches: 14. The germline V gene encodes CDR1 VENAVY and CDR2 YDSYNSRV. The CDR3 runs to 13 residues. The CDR3 reads CATWDGQFLEKLF. The CDR3 DNA reads as TGTGCCACCTGGGACGGGCAGTTTTTGGAGAAACTCTTT.

By frequency in the sample, this clone is large. The V call is TRGV2, the J call TRGJ1 or TRGJ2. V dropped 0 bases and J dropped 12; count of bases not matched to a gene: 5. Germline-derived CDR1 and CDR2 are EGSNGY and YDSYNSKV. CDR3 size: 11 residues. The CDR3 protein is CATWDGLSKLF. CDR3 nucleotide sequence: TGTGCCACCTGGGACGGGCTGTCGAAACTCTTT.

A remark on this clone: A read error likely explains why the TCRdb protein, taken from a much larger clone, differs from this DNA's translation at residue 8; the protein shown is translated from the DNA. V is TRGV9 and J is TRGJ1 or TRGJ2. The length of the CDR3 is 14 residues. Germline CDR1 reads GITISATS; CDR2 reads ISYDGTV (reference sequence). V trimming: 3 bases; J trimming: 3 bases; junction bases outside the gene matches: 8. The CDR3 DNA reads TGTGCCTTGTGGGAGACTCTGGGTTATTATAAGAAACTCTTT. This gives the protein CALWETLGYYKKLF.

The chain uses TRGV8 and TRGJ1 or TRGJ2. Germline lookup yields CDR1 VENAVY and CDR2 YDSYNSRV. The CDR3 contains 11 residues. The V and J ends lost 2 bases and 6 bases, in that order; junction bases with no gene match: 1. CDR3 sequence reads: CATWDIYKKLF. The CDR3 nucleotides read TGTGCCACCTGGGATATTTATAAGAAACTCTTT.

A note on this clone: This DNA's translation and the protein TCRdb lists, from a much larger clone, do not match at residue 4, likely due to a read error; the protein shown is translated from the DNA. The chain recombines TRGV9 with TRGJ1 or TRGJ2. The CDR3 covers 14 residues. Per germline, CDR1 GITISATS and CDR2 ISYDGTV (reference sequence). CDR3 coding DNA: TGTGCCTTGCGGGAGTACTCAACTTATTATAAGAAACTCTTT. Translated, it gives CALREYSTYYKKLF.

This clone is hyperexpanded by share. At the DNA level, this CDR3 is encoded by other sequences in the same sample as well. The chain carries TRGV3 and TRGJ1 or TRGJ2. V lost 0 bases to trimming and J lost 5 bases; unmatched junction nucleotides: 4. Germline CDR1 is VTNTFY and CDR2 is YDVSTARD (reference sequence). The CDR3 runs 13 residues. In DNA, the CDR3 is TGTGCCACCTGGGACAGGCATCATTATAAGAAACTCTTT. This sequence encodes CATWDRHHYKKLF.

This clone was counted only a few times. The amino acid sequence in TCRdb belongs to a much larger clone and departs from this DNA's translation at residue 3, likely a sequencing read error; the sequence shown is translated from the DNA. This chain connects TRGV9 to TRGJ1 or TRGJ2. The CDR3 spans 11 residues. Germline V gene lookup returns CDR1 GITISATS and CDR2 ISYDGTV (reference sequence). The CDR3 sequence: CASWDGYKKLF. CDR3 DNA sequence: TGTGCCTCGTGGGATGGTTATAAGAAACTCTTT.

This clone has a handful of counts. The protein in TCRdb stems from a much larger clone and differs at residue 15 from this DNA's translation, likely a read error; here the protein is translated from the DNA. The chain couples TRGV9 to TRGJ1 or TRGJ2. Germline CDR1 and CDR2: GITISATS and ISYDGTV (reference sequence). CDR3 length equals 17 residues. CDR3 sequence reads: CALWEVDTQEFSYKQLF. The CDR3 coding sequence is TGTGCCTTGTGGGAGGTCGATACACAAGAGTTTTCTTATAAGCAACTCTTT.

This clone was observed a handful of times. The protein that TCRdb holds for this DNA derives from a much larger clone and differs from the translated DNA at residue 6, which likely indicates a read error; the protein shown here is translated from the DNA. The chain is built from TRGV5 and TRGJ1 or TRGJ2. CDR1 is VINAFY, CDR2 YDVSNSKD, per germline. With 2 bases clipped from V and 11 bases from J, the junction kept 9 bases outside the gene matches. The CDR3 covers 12 residues. The CDR3 sequence is CATWDMPFEKLF. The DNA of the CDR3 is TGTGCCACCTGGGACATGCCGTTCGAGAAACTCTTT.

By its share, this clone is large. This chain links TRGV2 with TRGJ1 or TRGJ2. With 0 bases clipped from V and 11 bases from J, the junction kept 7 bases outside the gene matches. CDR1 is EGSNGY, CDR2 YDSYNSKV, per germline. The CDR3 runs to 12 residues. CDR3: CATWDGRREKLF. The CDR3 DNA is TGTGCCACCTGGGACGGGCGCAGAGAGAAACTCTTT.

For this clone: With a far larger clone one base away, a read error is the likely cause. Other DNA sequences from this sample encode an identical CDR3 as well. The gene calls are TRGV9 and TRGJ1 or TRGJ2. There are 17 residues in the CDR3. Germline CDR1 and CDR2: GITISATS and ISYDGTV (reference sequence). CDR3: CALWEVDTQEFSYKKLF. In DNA, the CDR3 is TGTGCCTTGTGGGAGGTCGATACACAAGAGTTTTCTTATAAGAAACTTTTT.

This clone was seen a handful of times. The protein TCRdb lists belongs to a much larger clone and differs from this DNA's translation at residue 14, which points to a read error; the protein shown is made from the DNA. The genes are TRGV3 and TRGJ1 or TRGJ2. The germline gives CDR1 VTNTFY, CDR2 YDVSTARD (reference sequence). The CDR3 contains 15 residues. As DNA, the CDR3 is TGTGCCACCTGGGACAGGCGGGGACCTGGCTATAAGAAAATCTTT. It yields the protein CATWDRRGPGYKKIF.